This TCR beta chain stems from a study of T cells in tuberculosis. Clones were read by immunoSEQ multiplex PCR, and TCRdb kept only the in-frame ones, dropping some. This sample has about 20,000 clones, with 80% to 90% found just once. CDR1 is SGHTA, CDR2 FQGNSA, per germline. The CDR3 is 14 residues long. Trimming pared 0 bases from V and 14 bases from J, leaving 14 bases between. The genes are TRBV7-2 and TRBJ1-6; D perhaps matches TRBD1 (6 bases). The sample comprised PBMCs. The origin of this receptor is a donor between 5 and 29 years old with latent tuberculosis or without tuberculosis infection. DNA of the CDR3: TGTGCCAGCAGCTTAGCCCCACGGGACAATTCCCTCCACTTT. Amino acid sequence: CASSLAPRDNSLHF.